These 4 T cell receptor beta chains share one sample of origin, sequenced in a study of PD-L1 blockade in urothelial cancer. Assay: immunoSEQ multiplex PCR; the TCRdb copy retains only in-frame clones and omits some. The sample records roughly 44,000 clones, roughly four fifths being singletons. Sequencing was performed on PBMCs, taken around atezolizumab (anti-PD-L1) treatment. The receptors shown here come from a man aged 65 to 79 with urothelial cancer.

The V gene is TRBV28, the J gene TRBJ2-6; D not certain. CDR3 length: 14 amino acids. CDR1 MDHEN and CDR2 SYDVKM come from the germline V gene. The ends were cut back, 3 bases at V and 1 base at J, with 4 bases in the middle. The CDR3 DNA reads as TGTGCCAGCAGTTTGTCTTCTGGGGCCAACGTCCTGACTTTC. Translation gives CASSLSSGANVLTF.

The sample holds one count of this clone. The chain combines TRBV28 with TRBJ2-3; 10 bases match TRBD2. The trim removed 3 bases at V and 2 bases at J, leaving 11 bases unmatched. CDR3 length equals 18 residues. Germline V gives CDR1 MDHEN, CDR2 SYDVKM. In nucleotides, the CDR3 is TGTGCCAGCAGTTTCCCTCCTTCCGGGACTAGCGACACAGATACGCAGTATTTT. This encodes CASSFPPSGTSDTDTQYF.

This clone turned up a few times. V usage is TRBV2 and J usage is TRBJ2-3, with 7 bases that match TRBD2. V dropped 4 bases and J dropped 5; count of bases not matched to a gene: 9. Germline loops: CDR1 SNHLY, CDR2 FYNNEI. This CDR3 comprises 15 residues. The DNA for the CDR3 is TGTGCCAGCAGTGCTGCGGGAGTGGGTATAGATACGCAGTATTTT. It specifies CASSAAGVGIDTQYF.

This chain joins TRBV27 and TRBJ2-5, with D hard to call. The CDR3 has 15 residues. The germline V gene has CDR1 MNHEY and CDR2 SMNVEV (reference sequence). The V end was cut by 10 bases, the J end by 5 bases, with 23 bases between. CDR3 protein: CATSIRGVGLETQYF. As DNA, the CDR3 is TGTGCCACCTCCATCCGCGGCGTCGGGTTGGAGACCCAGTACTTC.